This TCR beta chain emerged from a study of PD-L1 blockade in urothelial cancer. Study as a whole: At some point between 2014 and 2016 therapy began: atezolizumab 1,200 mg intravenously every 3 weeks. Prior chemotherapy regimens per patient numbered 0 to 3. Blood analyses occurred 3 weeks (second dose) and 6 weeks post treatment start.

Time point reported: peripheral blood 6 weeks after treatment start. Urothelial carcinoma affected the patients, and it was locally advanced or metastatic. Assay used: immunoSEQ multiplex PCR; TCRdb lists only in-frame clones, some missing. This table has 50,000 to 55,000 clones, 88% appearing once. Germline-derived CDR1 and CDR2 are KGHSH and LQKENI. The CDR3 is 16 residues long. V was clipped by 0 bases and J by 5 bases; unmatched bases: 4. The specimen was PBMCs, collected around atezolizumab (anti-PD-L1) treatment. The sequence was obtained from a man aged 60 to 69 with urothelial cancer. The rearrangement uses TRBV18 and TRBJ2-2; TRBD1 aligns across 9 bases. Written as DNA, the CDR3 is TGTGCCAGCTCACCACCGGGACAGGGTGGTACCGGGGAGCTGTTTTTT. Its protein is CASSPPGQGGTGELFF.